The source of this T cell receptor (beta chain) is a study of shared clonotypes between healthy human individuals. Whole-study results and caveats: There were few donors, and this limited the genetic and exposure-history diversity represented. A handful of donors showed sharing of approximately 5% of naive CD4 clonotypes.

Details on this clone: Its antigen is not identified.

Running of the assay took place at deep level. Assay used: immunoSEQ multiplex PCR; TCRdb lists only in-frame clones, some missing. The data hold about 770,000 clones, with about two thirds observed a single time. The CD4+ fraction was divided into a CD45RA+ naive subset and a CD45RA-negative memory subset. The CDR3 consists of 17 residues. V lost 1 base to trimming and J lost 0 bases, with 13 bases between them. Per the germline V gene, CDR1 is SEHNR and CDR2 is FQNEAQ (reference sequence). Material for sequencing was memory CD4+ T cells sorted from blood. The subset is: CD45RA-negative fraction. The TCR sequence derives from a woman aged 25 to 39 in good health. The chain uses TRBV7-9 and TRBJ2-1, with a possible D match to TRBD2 (6 bases). CDR3 bases: TGTGCCAGCAGCTTAGACGGCGGGGTAAGCTCCTACAATGAGCAGTTCTTC. Translation: CASSLDGGVSSYNEQFF.